These 12 T cell receptor beta chains share one sample of origin, sequenced in a study of T cells in Graves' hyperthyroidism and ophthalmopathy. Authors of the study amplified TCR beta CDR3 regions from RNA transcripts. The HTBI primer set was used in a first-round RT-PCR of the TCR CDR3. TCRdb fed the multiplex PCR reads into MiXCR, producing one record per CDR3 protein. In the table there are a few hundred thousand distinct CDR3 sequences, approximately 17% of which are singletons. Sequencing input: blood. Receptors originate from a man aged 18 to 35 with Graves' ophthalmopathy.

The table lists this clonotype with many counts. V gene TRBV18 combines with J gene TRBJ2-5; unclear D gene. The germline CDR1 and CDR2 sequences are KGHSH and LQKENI. This CDR3 has 13 amino acids. V lost 0 bases and J 0 bases, leaving 2 bases between the germline ends. The DNA of the CDR3 is TGTGCCAGCTCACCACCTAACCAAGAGACCCAGTACTTC. Translated: CASSPPNQETQYF. Filled out from reference TRBV18 and TRBJ2-5, the complete variable domain reads NAGVMQNPRHLVRRRGQEARLRCSPMKGHSHVYWYRQLPEEGLKFMVYLQKENIIDESGMPKERFSAEFPKEGPSILRIQQVVRGDSAAYFCASSPPNQETQYFGPGTRLLVL.

The sample holds many counts of this clonotype. The chain has TRBV5-1 and TRBJ2-2; D remains unclear. This CDR3 has 12 residues. Trimming cost V 3 bases and J 4 bases, with 4 bases left between them. Germline loops: CDR1 SGHRS, CDR2 YFSETQ. The CDR3 region has the DNA TGCGCCAGCAGCTATAGCACCGGGGAGCTGTTTTTT. Residues: CASSYSTGELFF.

The V and J genes are TRBV24-1 and TRBJ2-3; 8 positions agree with TRBD1. Germline loops: CDR1 KGHDR, CDR2 SFDVKD. This CDR3 has 18 residues. Trimming at V came to 4 bases and at J to 1 base, leaving 12 bases not matched to a gene. CDR3 amino acids: CATSEPRQGPGGTDTQYF. DNA for the CDR3: TGTGCCACCAGTGAGCCCCGACAGGGGCCGGGAGGCACAGATACGCAGTATTTT.

This clonotype was observed many times. CDR3 loop: CASSAWGGRDNSPLHF. In nucleotides, the CDR3 is TGTGCCAGCAGTGCCTGGGGGGGTCGGGATAATTCACCCCTCCACTTT. This sequence joins TRBV2 and TRBJ1-6; perhaps TRBD1 as D (5 bases). The CDR3 is 16 amino acids. Deletions cut 4 bases from V and 5 bases from J, with 15 bases between. Germline CDR1 reads SNHLY; CDR2 reads FYNNEI.

This clonotype was detected ten times or more. This rearrangement joins TRBV6-2 or TRBV6-3 to TRBJ1-1, with D unclear. The germline CDR1 and CDR2 sequences are MNHEY and SVGEGT. V was pared by 2 bases and J by 0 bases, with 10 bases between. The CDR3 has 15 amino acids. CDR3 nucleotides: TGTGCCAGCAGTTACGGTTTCAGGTTGAACACTGAAGCTTTCTTT. Protein product: CASSYGFRLNTEAFF.

This clonotype was recorded a few times. The chain carries TRBV18 and TRBJ1-3, with a weak D call TRBD1 (5 bases). CDR3 length equals 16 residues. V was clipped by 5 bases and J by 0 bases, with 14 bases between them. The V gene's germline CDR1 is KGHSH and CDR2 LQKENI. CDR3 sequence: CASSSTVMSSGNTIYF. The CDR3 DNA reads as TGTGCCAGCTCATCGACAGTAATGAGCTCTGGAAACACCATATATTTT.

This clonotype was seen repeatedly, ten times or more. The V and J genes are TRBV7-8 and TRBJ1-4; D is undetermined. Germline-derived CDR1 and CDR2 are SGHVS and FQNEAQ. The ends were cut back, 5 bases at V and 4 bases at J, with 14 bases in the middle. The CDR3 is 15 amino acids. In DNA form, the CDR3 reads TGTGCCAGCAGCCCGGCCTTGGGGATTAATGAAAAACTGTTTTTT. This sequence encodes CASSPALGINEKLFF.

Points on this clonotype: This may be a read error, as it is one base from a much larger clone. The chain links TRBV29-1 to TRBJ2-2; TRBD1 matches at 7 bases. The germline V gene encodes CDR1 SQVTM and CDR2 ANQGSEA. The junction had 10 bases not matched to a gene; V was cut back by 7 bases and J by 5 bases. The CDR3 covers 14 residues. The DNA of the CDR3 is TGCAGCGGTGATTGGACAGGTCTGACCGGGGAGCTGTTTTTT. Translation gives CSGDWTGLTGELFF.

This clonotype was detected many times. The genes are TRBV18 and TRBJ1-1; D not certain. Germline CDR1 KGHSH, CDR2 LQKENI. Trimming pared 5 bases from V and 0 bases from J, leaving 10 bases between. The CDR3 extends over 14 amino acids. The CDR3 sequence is CASSSYIMNTEAFF. The CDR3 region has the DNA TGTGCCAGCTCATCCTACATAATGAACACTGAAGCTTTCTTT.

This clonotype has just one count. A much larger clone lies a single base off, so this may be a read error. V and J are TRBV12-3 or TRBV12-4 and TRBJ2-3; D remains unclear. The CDR3 is made up of 13 amino acids. CDR3 protein: CVTHPMATDTQYF. The CDR3 bases are TGTGTCACCCACCCCATGGCCACAGATACGCAGTATTTT.

This clonotype was counted a few times. This chain uses TRBV18 with TRBJ2-5, with TRBD2 as a possible D gene (6 bases). This CDR3 has 14 amino acids. Germline V gives CDR1 KGHSH, CDR2 LQKENI. V was trimmed by 2 bases and J by 4 bases, leaving 11 bases between them. The DNA for the CDR3 is TGTGCCAGCTCACCAACGGGGGAAGGAGAGACCCAGTACTTC. This codes for CASSPTGEGETQYF.

In its sample, this clonotype was seen a few times. This chain connects TRBV4-3 to TRBJ2-7; D is unclear. V was clipped by 0 bases and J by 2 bases, with 17 bases between them. CDR3 length equals 17 residues. CDR1 and CDR2 from the germline V gene are LGHNA and YSLEER. The CDR3 protein is CASSQETQLSYPYEQYF. Here the CDR3 DNA reads TGCGCCAGCAGCCAAGAAACCCAGCTGAGCTACCCCTACGAGCAGTACTTC.